This TCR beta chain originates from a study of cytomegalovirus exposure and HLA in healthy donors. Study outcomes and limitations: Under in vitro conditions, a few CMV-associated chains were confirmed as specific for CMV antigens. Common viral pathogens seemed to be connected with several of the most significant clusters, according to a later analysis. CMV serostatus was the only recorded immune exposure for donors. Data from an earlier analysis indicated that most TCR beta V segments were productive either about 87% or about 30% of the time.

Comment on this clone: No antigen is known for it.

The junction had 2 bases not matched to a gene; V was cut back by 3 bases and J by 1 base. Germline values: CDR1 MNHNS, CDR2 SASEGT. The CDR3 extends over 15 amino acids. The PCR employed 60 Vbeta primers together with 13 Jbeta primers. Assay: immunoSEQ multiplex PCR; the TCRdb copy retains only in-frame clones and omits some. The table has fewer than 200,000 clones, 70% to 85% seen once. This TCR was sampled from a man younger than 40 in good health and CMV-seropositive. The sequenced sample was PBMCs. The chain combines TRBV6-1 with TRBJ2-3, with TRBD1 identical over 9 bases. The CDR3 region is CASSDRTGGTDTQYF. CDR3 nucleotide sequence: TGTGCCAGCAGTGACAGGACAGGGGGCACAGATACGCAGTATTTT.